Listed here are 18 T cell receptor beta chains from one sample, sequenced in a study of shared clonotypes between healthy human individuals. Method: immunoSEQ multiplex PCR; TCRdb's copy keeps in-frame clones and lacks some. The sample lists about 1.4 million clones; over 95% were seen once. Input material: naive CD4+ T cells sorted from blood. Subset noted: CD45RA+ positively selected. The receptors derive from a man younger than 45 in good health.

The genes are TRBV7-9 and TRBJ2-5; perhaps TRBD1 as D (5 bases). V was trimmed by 4 bases and J by 2 bases, leaving 14 bases between them. Germline values: CDR1 SEHNR, CDR2 FQNEAQ (reference sequence). CDR3 length: 15 amino acids. The CDR3 is CASSSHWTPQETQYF. In nucleotides, the CDR3 is TGTGCCAGCAGCTCCCATTGGACACCGCAAGAGACCCAGTACTTC.

This clone appeared once. The chain joins TRBV14 to TRBJ2-3; a possible D gene is TRBD2 (5 bases). Looked up from germline, CDR1 is SGHDN and CDR2 is FVKESK. The CDR3 consists of 14 residues. V lost 2 bases and J 4 bases, leaving 10 bases between the germline ends. The CDR3 here is CASSQLPRADTQYF. Here the CDR3 DNA reads TGTGCCAGCAGCCAACTACCGAGGGCAGATACGCAGTATTTT.

CDR3 bases: TGTGCCAGCAGCCGTACAGGGCATCGAATTCGGACTGAAGCTTTCTTT. It specifies CASSRTGHRIRTEAFF. The chain links TRBV7-2 to TRBJ1-1, with D possibly TRBD1 on 6 matching bases. V lost 5 bases and J 5 bases, leaving 21 bases between the germline ends. The length of the CDR3 is 16 residues. CDR1 is SGHTA, CDR2 FQGNSA, per germline.

The genes are TRBV27 and TRBJ2-7; D is uncertain. The CDR3 is 13 residues long. Germline CDR1 MNHEY, CDR2 SMNVEV (reference sequence). The ends were cut back, 6 bases at V and 2 bases at J, with 11 bases in the middle. The CDR3 region has the DNA TGTGCCAGCAGACCCACTCCTCCCTACGAGCAGTACTTC. Protein product: CASRPTPPYEQYF.

This clone came up once. V and J are TRBV7-8 and TRBJ2-3, with D possibly being TRBD1 (7 bases). Per germline, CDR1 SGHVS and CDR2 FQNEAQ. This CDR3 contains 17 residues. Trimming shortened V by 4 bases and J by 4 bases, and 21 bases separated the two germline ends. This chain's CDR3 is CASSSWRTGGISDTQYF. Written as DNA, the CDR3 is TGTGCCAGCAGCTCGTGGCGGACAGGCGGGATTTCAGATACGCAGTATTTT. Combining the CDR3 with reference TRBV7-8 and TRBJ2-3 gives the whole variable domain GAGVSQSPRYKVAKRGQDVALRCDPISGHVSLFWYQQALGQGPEFLTYFQNEAQLDKSGLPSDRFFAERPEGSVSTLKIQRTQQEDSAVYLCASSSWRTGGISDTQYFGPGTRLTVL.

The rearrangement joins TRBV5-1 to TRBJ2-1, with D tentatively TRBD2 (5 bases). Germline CDR1 and CDR2: SGHRS and YFSETQ. V shed 1 base and J shed 8 bases, with 10 bases lying between them. The CDR3 covers 13 residues. CDR3 DNA: TGCGCCAGCAGCTTGACTAGGGTCCATGAGCAGTTCTTC. It yields the protein CASSLTRVHEQFF.

The rearrangement links TRBV7-9 to TRBJ2-5, with a possible D match to TRBD2 (6 bases). V lost 5 bases, J lost 0 bases, and 22 bases lay in between. Per the germline V gene, CDR1 is SEHNR and CDR2 is FQNEAQ (reference sequence). The CDR3 has 18 residues. CDR3 nucleotides: TGTGCCAGCAGCCCAAACGTTTTCGGGGGAAAACACCAAGAGACCCAGTACTTC. Residues: CASSPNVFGGKHQETQYF.

The CDR3 DNA reads TGTGCCAGCAGGCCCGGGGGAGCGGGCTTGTCCTACGAGCAGTACTTC. As protein: CASRPGGAGLSYEQYF. The V and J genes are TRBV7-8 and TRBJ2-7, with TRBD2 as a possible D gene (6 bases). CDR1 is SGHVS, CDR2 FQNEAQ, per germline. V was pared by 6 bases and J by 1 base, with 19 bases between. The CDR3 extends over 16 amino acids. Drawing the rest from reference TRBV7-8 and TRBJ2-7, the complete variable domain is GAGVSQSPRYKVAKRGQDVALRCDPISGHVSLFWYQQALGQGPEFLTYFQNEAQLDKSGLPSDRFFAERPEGSVSTLKIQRTQQEDSAVYLCASRPGGAGLSYEQYFGPGTRLTVT.

The CDR3 sequence: CASSRGYEQFF. For the CDR3, the DNA is TGTGCCAGCAGCCGGGGGTATGAGCAGTTCTTC. J is TRBJ2-1 and V is TRBV5-4, with TRBD2 as a possible D gene (6 bases). CDR1 SGHNT and CDR2 YYREEE come from the germline V gene (reference sequence). V gave up 4 bases and J gave up 8 bases, with 7 bases separating them. CDR3 length: 11 amino acids.

V is TRBV9 and J is TRBJ2-7, with a possible D match to TRBD1 (5 bases). V was cut by 7 bases and J by 3 bases, with 20 bases left in between. The germline gives CDR1 SGDLS, CDR2 YYNGEE. This CDR3 is 15 amino acids long. The CDR3 coding sequence is TGTGCCAGCTCCCGGTCAGGGCAGATAAGCTACGAGCAGTACTTC. Translating it yields CASSRSGQISYEQYF. Drawing the rest from reference TRBV9 and TRBJ2-7, the complete variable domain is DSGVTQTPKHLITATGQRVTLRCSPRSGDLSVYWYQQSLDQGLQFLIQYYNGEERAKGNILERFSAQQFPDLHSELNLSSLELGDSALYFCASSRSGQISYEQYFGPGTRLTVT.

DNA for the CDR3: TGCGCCAGCAGCTTGGCCCAGGGGGAGCCTGGAAACACCATATATTTT. This sequence encodes CASSLAQGEPGNTIYF. V and J are TRBV5-1 and TRBJ1-3; 7 nucleotides align to TRBD1. V dropped 0 bases and J dropped 2; count of bases not matched to a gene: 5. This CDR3 comprises 16 residues. Germline CDR1 is SGHRS and CDR2 is YFSETQ.

This rearrangement joins TRBV7-2 to TRBJ1-5; no firm D call. V was pared by 2 bases and J by 4 bases, with 6 bases between. Per the germline V gene, CDR1 is SGHTA and CDR2 is FQGNSA. The CDR3 covers 13 residues. The CDR3 DNA is TGTGCCAGCAGCTTACGGAAGAATCAGCCCCAGCATTTT. Protein product: CASSLRKNQPQHF.

The chain uses TRBV10-3 and TRBJ2-5; D is unclear. From germline, CDR1 is ENHRY and CDR2 SYGVKD. Trimming took off 4 bases at V and 5 bases at J, with 11 bases between the two ends. This CDR3 comprises 13 residues. The chain's CDR3 is CAISGPAGETQYF. The CDR3 DNA reads as TGTGCCATCAGTGGACCGGCCGGGGAGACCCAGTACTTC.

The CDR3 loop is CASSRRVTGSLYNEQFF. Here the CDR3 DNA reads TGTGCCAGCAGCCGACGGGTCACAGGGAGTTTATACAATGAGCAGTTCTTC. This chain connects TRBV7-9 to TRBJ2-1; D may be TRBD1 (6 bases). Germline values: CDR1 SEHNR, CDR2 FQNEAQ (reference sequence). This CDR3 comprises 17 residues. V was pared by 5 bases and J by 4 bases, with 21 bases between. The full variable domain, in which reference TRBV7-9 and TRBJ2-1 provide the parts outside the CDR3, is DTGVSQNPRHKITKRGQNVTFRCDPISEHNRLYWYRQTLGQGPEFLTYFQNEAQLEKSRLLSDRFSAERPKGSFSTLEIQRTEQGDSAMYLCASSRRVTGSLYNEQFFGPGTRLTVL.

This chain uses TRBV7-2 with TRBJ2-7, with 9 nucleotides matching TRBD1. The CDR3 is 14 residues long. V lost 5 bases and J lost 2; bases outside the gene matches: 4. Looked up from germline, CDR1 is SGHTA and CDR2 is FQGNSA. The CDR3 is CASSRQGGPYEQYF. CDR3 nucleotide sequence: TGTGCCAGCAGCCGACAGGGGGGACCCTACGAGCAGTACTTC.

The count of this clone is one. V gene TRBV10-1 combines with J gene TRBJ2-7, with no clear D. Trimming removed 0 bases from V and 7 bases from J, with 7 bases in between. The CDR3 has 12 amino acids. In germline, CDR1 is WNHNN, CDR2 SYGVQD (reference sequence). This CDR3 reads CASSESLREQYF. The CDR3 bases are TGCGCCAGCAGTGAGTCGCTTCGGGAGCAGTACTTC.

The genes are TRBV7-2 and TRBJ2-3; TRBD1 matches 7 bases. Unmatched junction bases numbered 7, after V lost 7 bases and J lost 3 bases. The CDR3 is 14 residues long. CDR1 and CDR2 (germline): SGHTA, FQGNSA. Here the CDR3 reads CASTGDSSTDTQYF. CDR3 coding DNA: TGTGCCAGCACCGGGGACAGTTCTACAGATACGCAGTATTTT.

This clone is a singleton in its sample. The CDR3 DNA reads as TGTGCCAGCAGCTGGGGGTCAGGGGAGACCCAGTACTTC. Translating it yields CASSWGSGETQYF. This chain connects TRBV5-6 to TRBJ2-5; D possibly matches TRBD1 or TRBD2 (5 bases each). The CDR3 is made up of 13 amino acids. The V and J ends lost 3 bases and 5 bases respectively, with 11 bases between them. CDR1 is SGHDT, CDR2 YYEEEE, per germline.